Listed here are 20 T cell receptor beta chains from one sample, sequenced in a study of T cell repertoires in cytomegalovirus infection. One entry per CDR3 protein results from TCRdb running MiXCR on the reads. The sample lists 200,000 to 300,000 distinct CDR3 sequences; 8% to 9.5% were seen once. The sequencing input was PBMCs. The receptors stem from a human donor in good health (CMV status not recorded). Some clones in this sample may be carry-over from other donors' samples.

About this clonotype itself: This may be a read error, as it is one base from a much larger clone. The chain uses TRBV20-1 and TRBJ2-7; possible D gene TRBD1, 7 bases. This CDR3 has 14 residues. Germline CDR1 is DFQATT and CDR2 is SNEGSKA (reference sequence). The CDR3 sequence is CSAREDRDSYDQYF. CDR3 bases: TGCAGTGCTCGAGAAGACAGGGACTCCTACGATCAGTACTTC.

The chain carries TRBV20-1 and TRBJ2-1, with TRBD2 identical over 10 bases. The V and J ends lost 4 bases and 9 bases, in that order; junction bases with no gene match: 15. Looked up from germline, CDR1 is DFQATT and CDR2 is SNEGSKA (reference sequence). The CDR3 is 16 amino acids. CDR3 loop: CSATRLSGGAIPEQFF. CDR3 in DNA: TGCAGTGCTACCCGCCTAAGCGGGGGGGCCATTCCTGAGCAGTTCTTC.

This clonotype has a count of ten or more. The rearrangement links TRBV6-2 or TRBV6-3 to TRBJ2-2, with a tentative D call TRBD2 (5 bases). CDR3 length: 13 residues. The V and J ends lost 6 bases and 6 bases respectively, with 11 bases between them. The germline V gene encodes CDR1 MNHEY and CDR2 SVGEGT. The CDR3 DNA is TGTGCCAGCAGCGCCGGGGTCCCCGGGGAGCTGTTTTTT. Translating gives CASSAGVPGELFF.

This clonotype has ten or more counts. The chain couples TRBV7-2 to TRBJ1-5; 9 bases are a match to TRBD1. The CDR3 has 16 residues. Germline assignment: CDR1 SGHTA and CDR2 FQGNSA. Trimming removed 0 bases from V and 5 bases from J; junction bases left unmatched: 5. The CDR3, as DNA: TGTGCCAGCAGCTTAGCTGGGACAGGGCCCCATCAGCCCCAGCATTTT. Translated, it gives CASSLAGTGPHQPQHF.

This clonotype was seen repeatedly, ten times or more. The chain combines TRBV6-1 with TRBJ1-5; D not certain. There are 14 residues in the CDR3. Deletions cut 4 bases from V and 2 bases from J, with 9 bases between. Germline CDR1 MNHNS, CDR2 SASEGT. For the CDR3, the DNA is TGTGCCAGCAGTGGAATCAGCGGCAATCAGCCCCAGCATTTT. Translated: CASSGISGNQPQHF.

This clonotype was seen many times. The CDR3 spells CASSPGTGQGGVNTEAFF. The CDR3 coding sequence is TGTGCCAGCAGCCCGGGGACGGGACAGGGAGGGGTGAACACTGAAGCTTTCTTT. J is TRBJ1-1 and V is TRBV7-8; 9 nucleotides agree with TRBD1. The V and J ends lost 5 bases and 0 bases, in that order; junction bases with no gene match: 13. The CDR3 covers 18 residues. Germline assignment: CDR1 SGHVS and CDR2 FQNEAQ.

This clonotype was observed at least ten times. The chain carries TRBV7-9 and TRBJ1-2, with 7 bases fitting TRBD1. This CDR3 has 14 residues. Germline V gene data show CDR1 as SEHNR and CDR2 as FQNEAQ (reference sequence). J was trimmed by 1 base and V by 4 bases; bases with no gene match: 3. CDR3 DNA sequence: TGTGCCAGCAGCTCCGGACAGGTTAACTATGGCTACACCTTC. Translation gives CASSSGQVNYGYTF.

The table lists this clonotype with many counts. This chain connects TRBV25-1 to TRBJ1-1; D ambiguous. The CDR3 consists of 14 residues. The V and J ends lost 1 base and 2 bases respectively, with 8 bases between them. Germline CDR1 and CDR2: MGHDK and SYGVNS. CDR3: CASSEWTANTEAFF. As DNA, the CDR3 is TGTGCCAGCAGTGAATGGACGGCAAACACTGAAGCTTTCTTT.

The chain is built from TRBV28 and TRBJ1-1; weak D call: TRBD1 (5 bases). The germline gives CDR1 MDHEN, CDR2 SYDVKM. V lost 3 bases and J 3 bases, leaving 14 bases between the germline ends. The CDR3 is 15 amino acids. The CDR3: CASSFMRGLYTEAFF. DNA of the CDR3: TGTGCCAGCAGTTTTATGAGGGGACTCTACACTGAAGCTTTCTTT. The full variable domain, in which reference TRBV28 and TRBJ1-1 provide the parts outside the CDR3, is DVKVTQSSRYLVKRTGEKVFLECVQDMDHENMFWYRQDPGLGLRLIYFSYDVKMKEKGDIPEGYSVSREKKERFSLILESASTNQTSMYLCASSFMRGLYTEAFFGQGTRLTVV.

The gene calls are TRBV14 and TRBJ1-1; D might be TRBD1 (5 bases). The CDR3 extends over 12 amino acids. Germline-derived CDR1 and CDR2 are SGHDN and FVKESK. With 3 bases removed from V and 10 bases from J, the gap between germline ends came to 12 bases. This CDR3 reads CASSQSWGGAFF. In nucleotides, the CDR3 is TGTGCCAGCAGCCAGAGTTGGGGGGGAGCTTTCTTT.

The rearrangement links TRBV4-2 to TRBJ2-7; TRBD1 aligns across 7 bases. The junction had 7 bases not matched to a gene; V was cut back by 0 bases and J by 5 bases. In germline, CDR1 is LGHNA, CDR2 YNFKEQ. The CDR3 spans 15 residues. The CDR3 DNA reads TGTGCCAGCAGCCAAGATCCGGACAGGAGCGACGAGCAGTACTTC. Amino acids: CASSQDPDRSDEQYF.

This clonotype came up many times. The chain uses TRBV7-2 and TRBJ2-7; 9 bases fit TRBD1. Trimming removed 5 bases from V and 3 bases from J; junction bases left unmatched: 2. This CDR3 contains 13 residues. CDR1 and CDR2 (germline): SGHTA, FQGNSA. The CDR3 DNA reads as TGTGCCAGCAGCCGGGGACAGGGCTACGAGCAGTACTTC. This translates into CASSRGQGYEQYF.

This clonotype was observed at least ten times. CDR3: CASSDTEGRRNEQFF. The DNA of the CDR3 is TGTGCCAGCAGCGACACGGAGGGAAGACGGAATGAGCAGTTCTTC. This chain uses TRBV11-3 with TRBJ2-1, with D possibly matching TRBD2 (6 bases). V was cut by 5 bases and J by 7 bases, with 18 bases left in between. Germline V gene lookup returns CDR1 SGHNT and CDR2 YENEEA. CDR3 size: 15 residues. Full variable domain (missing parts from reference TRBV11-3 and TRBJ2-1): EAGVVQSPRYKIIEKKQPVAFWCNPISGHNTLYWYLQNLGQGPELLIRYENEEAVDDSQLPKDRFSAERLKGVDSTLKIQPAELGDSAVYLCASSDTEGRRNEQFFGPGTRLTVL.

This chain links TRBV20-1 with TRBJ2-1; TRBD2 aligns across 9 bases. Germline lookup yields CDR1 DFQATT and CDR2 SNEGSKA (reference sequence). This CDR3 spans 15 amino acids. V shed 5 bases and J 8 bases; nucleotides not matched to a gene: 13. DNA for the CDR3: TGCAGTGCTCATGCCCTGCTTAGCGGGGGTCATGAGCAGTTCTTC. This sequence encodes CSAHALLSGGHEQFF.

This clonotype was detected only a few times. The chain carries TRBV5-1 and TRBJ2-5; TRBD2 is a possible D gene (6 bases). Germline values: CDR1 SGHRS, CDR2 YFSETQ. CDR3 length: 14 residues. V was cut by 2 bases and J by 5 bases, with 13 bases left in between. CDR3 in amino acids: CASSFKEGWETQYF. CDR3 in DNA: TGCGCCAGCAGCTTCAAGGAGGGTTGGGAGACCCAGTACTTC.

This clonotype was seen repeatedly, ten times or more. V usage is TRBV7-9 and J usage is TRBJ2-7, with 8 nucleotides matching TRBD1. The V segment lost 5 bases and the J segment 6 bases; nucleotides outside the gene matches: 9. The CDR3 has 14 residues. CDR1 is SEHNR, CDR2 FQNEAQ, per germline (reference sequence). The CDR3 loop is CASSTRDRPSEQYF. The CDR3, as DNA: TGTGCCAGCAGCACCCGGGACAGGCCTTCCGAGCAGTACTTC.

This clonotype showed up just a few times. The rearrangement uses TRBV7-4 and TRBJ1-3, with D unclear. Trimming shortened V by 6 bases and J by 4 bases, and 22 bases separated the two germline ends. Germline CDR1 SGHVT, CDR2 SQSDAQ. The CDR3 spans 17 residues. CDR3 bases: TGTGCCAGCAGTACGATGTACTCCAGGCCCCACGGAAACACCATATATTTT. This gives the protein CASSTMYSRPHGNTIYF.

This chain's CDR3 is CASSSTAPYEQYF. The CDR3 bases are TGTGCCAGCAGTTCCACGGCCCCCTACGAGCAGTACTTC. The V gene is TRBV28, the J gene TRBJ2-7; D is ambiguous. V lost 4 bases and J 2 bases, leaving 9 bases between the germline ends. The germline V gene encodes CDR1 MDHEN and CDR2 SYDVKM. CDR3 length: 13 residues.

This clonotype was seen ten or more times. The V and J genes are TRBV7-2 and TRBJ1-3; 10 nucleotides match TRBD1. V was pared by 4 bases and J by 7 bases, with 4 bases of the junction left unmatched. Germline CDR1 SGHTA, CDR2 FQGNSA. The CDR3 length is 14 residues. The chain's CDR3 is CASSYGTGENTIYF. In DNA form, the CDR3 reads TGTGCCAGCAGCTATGGGACAGGGGAGAACACCATATATTTT.

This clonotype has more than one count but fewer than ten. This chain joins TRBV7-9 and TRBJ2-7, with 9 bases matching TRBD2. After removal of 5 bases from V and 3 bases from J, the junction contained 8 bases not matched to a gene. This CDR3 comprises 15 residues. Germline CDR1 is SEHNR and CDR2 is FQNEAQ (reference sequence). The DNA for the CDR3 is TGTGCCAGCAGCCCGGTCCTAGCGGGAAGCTACGAGCAGTACTTC. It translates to CASSPVLAGSYEQYF.